This T cell receptor beta chain stems from a study of vaccination effects on CD4 cells after COVID-19. Whole-study context: Antigen-specific CD4+ T cell clonotypes were called by their expansion after viral peptide-pool culture in ViraFEST.

The table came from immunoSEQ multiplex PCR; TCRdb's copy has only in-frame clones and leaves some out. The sample contains tens of thousands of clones, 73% of which appear only once. The V segment lost 6 bases and the J segment 1 base; nucleotides outside the gene matches: 7. Germline V CDR1 and CDR2: MNHEY, SVGEGT. The length of the CDR3 is 16 residues. Comment on this clone: As yet, its antigen is unknown.

Scientists isolated CD4+ T cells after a roughly nine-day culture period ended. The rearrangement joins TRBV6-2 or TRBV6-3 to TRBJ2-4; 9 nucleotides agree with TRBD1. The clonotype was recovered from a human donor who received a COVID-19 vaccine. The sample consisted of CD4+ T cells from PBMCs cultured without peptide, taken before COVID-19 vaccination. The CDR3 DNA reads as TGTGCCAGCAGCCTAACAGGGGGCTTCGCCAAAAACATTCAGTACTTC. Translated: CASSLTGGFAKNIQYF.